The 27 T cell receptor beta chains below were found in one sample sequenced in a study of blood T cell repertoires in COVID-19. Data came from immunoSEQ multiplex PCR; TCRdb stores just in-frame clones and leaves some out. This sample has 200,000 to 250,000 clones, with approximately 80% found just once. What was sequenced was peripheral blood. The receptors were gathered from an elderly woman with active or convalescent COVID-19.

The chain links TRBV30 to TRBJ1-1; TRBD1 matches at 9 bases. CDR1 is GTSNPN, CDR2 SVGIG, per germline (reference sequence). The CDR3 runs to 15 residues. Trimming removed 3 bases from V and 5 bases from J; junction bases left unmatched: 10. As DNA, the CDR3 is TGTGCCTGGAGGCCAGGACAGGGGTTAGGGACTGAAGCTTTCTTT. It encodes CAWRPGQGLGTEAFF.

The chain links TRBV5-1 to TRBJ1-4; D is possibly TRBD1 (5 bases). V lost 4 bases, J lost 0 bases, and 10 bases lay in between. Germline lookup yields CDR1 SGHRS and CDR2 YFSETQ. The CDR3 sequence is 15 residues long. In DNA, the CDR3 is TGCGCCAGCAGCCCAGACAGAGCAACTAATGAAAAACTGTTTTTT. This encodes CASSPDRATNEKLFF. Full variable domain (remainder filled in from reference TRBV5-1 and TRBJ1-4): KAGVTQTPRYLIKTRGQQVTLSCSPISGHRSVSWYQQTPGQGLQFLFEYFSETQRNKGNFPGRFSGRQFSNSRSEMNVSTLELGDSALYLCASSPDRATNEKLFFGSGTQLSVL.

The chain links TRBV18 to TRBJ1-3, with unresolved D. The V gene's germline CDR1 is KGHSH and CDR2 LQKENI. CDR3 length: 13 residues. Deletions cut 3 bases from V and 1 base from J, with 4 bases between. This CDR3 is CASSPNSGNTIYF. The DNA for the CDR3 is TGTGCCAGCTCACCTAATTCTGGAAACACCATATATTTT.

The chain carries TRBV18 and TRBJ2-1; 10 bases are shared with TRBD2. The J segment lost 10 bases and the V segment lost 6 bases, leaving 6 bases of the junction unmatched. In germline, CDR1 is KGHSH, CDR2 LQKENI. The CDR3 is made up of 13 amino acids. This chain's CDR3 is CASSRSGREEQFF. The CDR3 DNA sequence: TGTGCCAGCTCTCGGAGCGGGAGGGAAGAGCAGTTCTTC.

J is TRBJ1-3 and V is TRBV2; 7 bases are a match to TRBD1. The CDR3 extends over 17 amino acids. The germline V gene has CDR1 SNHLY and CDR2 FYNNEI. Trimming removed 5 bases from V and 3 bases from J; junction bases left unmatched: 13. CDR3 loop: CASSYGRNRGFGNTIYF. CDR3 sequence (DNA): TGTGCCAGCAGTTACGGCCGAAACAGGGGCTTTGGAAACACCATATATTTT.

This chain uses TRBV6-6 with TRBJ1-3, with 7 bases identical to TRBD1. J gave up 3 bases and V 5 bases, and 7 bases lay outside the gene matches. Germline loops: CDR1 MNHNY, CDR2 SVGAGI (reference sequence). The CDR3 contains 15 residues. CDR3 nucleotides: TGTGCCAGCAGTAACCTCAGGGGGAGTGGAAACACCATATATTTT. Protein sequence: CASSNLRGSGNTIYF.

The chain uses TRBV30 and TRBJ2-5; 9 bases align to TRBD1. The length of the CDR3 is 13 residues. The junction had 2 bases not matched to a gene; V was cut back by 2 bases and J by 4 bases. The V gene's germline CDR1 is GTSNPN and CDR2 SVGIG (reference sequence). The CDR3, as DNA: TGTGCCTGGAGTCGACAGGGGGGAGAGACCCAGTACTTC. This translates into CAWSRQGGETQYF.

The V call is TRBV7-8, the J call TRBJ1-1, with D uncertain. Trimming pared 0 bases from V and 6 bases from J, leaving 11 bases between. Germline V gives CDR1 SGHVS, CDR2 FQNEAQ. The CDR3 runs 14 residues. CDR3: CASSLAEAIPEAFF. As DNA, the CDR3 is TGTGCCAGCAGCTTAGCCGAGGCTATCCCTGAAGCTTTCTTT.

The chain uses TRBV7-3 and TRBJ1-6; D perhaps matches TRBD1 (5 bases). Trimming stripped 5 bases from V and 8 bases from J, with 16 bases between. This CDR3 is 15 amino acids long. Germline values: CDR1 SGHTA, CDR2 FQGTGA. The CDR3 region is CASSPQGADHSPLHF. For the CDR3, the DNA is TGTGCCAGCAGCCCCCAAGGGGCAGATCATTCACCCCTCCACTTT.

CDR3 nucleotide sequence: TGTGCCAGCAGCTTGACCGGGACAGGCAGCAATCAGCCCCAGCATTTT. Residues: CASSLTGTGSNQPQHF. The V gene is TRBV5-6, the J gene TRBJ1-5; 8 positions match TRBD1. The CDR3 runs to 16 residues. The V segment lost 1 base and the J segment 1 base; nucleotides outside the gene matches: 4. Germline V lookup: CDR1 SGHDT, CDR2 YYEEEE.

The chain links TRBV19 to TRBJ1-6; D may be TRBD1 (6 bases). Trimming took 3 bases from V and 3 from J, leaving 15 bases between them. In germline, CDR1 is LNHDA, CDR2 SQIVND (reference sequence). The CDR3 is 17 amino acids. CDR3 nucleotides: TGTGCCAGTAGTATGGGGCAGGGGACCGGCTATAATTCACCCCTCCACTTT. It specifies CASSMGQGTGYNSPLHF.

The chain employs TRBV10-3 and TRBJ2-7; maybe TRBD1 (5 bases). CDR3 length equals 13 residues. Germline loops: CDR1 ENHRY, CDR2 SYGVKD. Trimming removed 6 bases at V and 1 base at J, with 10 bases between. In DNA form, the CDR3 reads TGTGCCATCAGAGGACACGGGTCCTACGAGCAGTACTTC. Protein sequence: CAIRGHGSYEQYF.

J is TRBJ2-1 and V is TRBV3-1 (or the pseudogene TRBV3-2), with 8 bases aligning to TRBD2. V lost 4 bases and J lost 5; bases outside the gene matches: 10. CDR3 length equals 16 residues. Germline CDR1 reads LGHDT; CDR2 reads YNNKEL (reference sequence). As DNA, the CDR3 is TGTGCCAGCAGCCGGTTTCTAGCGGGTAATAACAATGAGCAGTTCTTC. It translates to CASSRFLAGNNNEQFF.

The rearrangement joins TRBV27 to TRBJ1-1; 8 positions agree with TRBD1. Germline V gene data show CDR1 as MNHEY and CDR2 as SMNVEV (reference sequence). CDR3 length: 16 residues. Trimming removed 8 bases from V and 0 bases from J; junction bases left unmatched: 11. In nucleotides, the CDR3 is TGTGCCAGCCCAACAGGGGGATATTTGGTGAACACTGAAGCTTTCTTT. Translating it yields CASPTGGYLVNTEAFF.

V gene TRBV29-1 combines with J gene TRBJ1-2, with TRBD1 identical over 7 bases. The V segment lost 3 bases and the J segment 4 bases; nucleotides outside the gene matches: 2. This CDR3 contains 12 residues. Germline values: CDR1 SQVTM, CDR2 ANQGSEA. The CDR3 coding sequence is TGCAGCGTTGACGAGGGGGCCTATGGCTACACCTTC. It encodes CSVDEGAYGYTF.

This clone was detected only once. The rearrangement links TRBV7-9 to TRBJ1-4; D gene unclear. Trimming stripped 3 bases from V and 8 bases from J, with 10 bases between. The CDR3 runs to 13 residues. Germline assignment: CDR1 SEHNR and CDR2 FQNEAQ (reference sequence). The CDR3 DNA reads TGTGCCAGCAGCTTGAGCGGCCACGAAAAACTGTTTTTT. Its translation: CASSLSGHEKLFF.

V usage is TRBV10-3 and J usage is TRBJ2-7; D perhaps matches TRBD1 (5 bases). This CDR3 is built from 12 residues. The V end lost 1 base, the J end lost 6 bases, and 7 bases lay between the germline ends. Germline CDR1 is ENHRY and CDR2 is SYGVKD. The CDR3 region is CAISEWGAEQYF. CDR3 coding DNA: TGTGCCATCAGTGAGTGGGGCGCCGAGCAGTACTTC.

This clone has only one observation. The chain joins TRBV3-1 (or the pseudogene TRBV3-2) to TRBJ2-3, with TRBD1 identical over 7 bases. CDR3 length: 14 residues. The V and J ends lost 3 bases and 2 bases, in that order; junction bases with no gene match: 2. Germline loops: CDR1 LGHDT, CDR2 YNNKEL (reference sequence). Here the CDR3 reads CASSQGQYTDTQYF. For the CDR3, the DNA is TGTGCCAGCAGCCAGGGACAGTACACAGATACGCAGTATTTT.

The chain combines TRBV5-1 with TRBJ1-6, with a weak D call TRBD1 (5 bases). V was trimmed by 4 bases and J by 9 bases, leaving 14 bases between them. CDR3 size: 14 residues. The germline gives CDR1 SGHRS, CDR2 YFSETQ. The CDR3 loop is CASSAAGSGSPLHF. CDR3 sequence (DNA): TGCGCCAGCAGCGCGGCAGGGTCGGGTTCACCCCTCCACTTT. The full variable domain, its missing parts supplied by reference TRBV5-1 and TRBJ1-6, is KAGVTQTPRYLIKTRGQQVTLSCSPISGHRSVSWYQQTPGQGLQFLFEYFSETQRNKGNFPGRFSGRQFSNSRSEMNVSTLELGDSALYLCASSAAGSGSPLHFGNGTRLTVT.

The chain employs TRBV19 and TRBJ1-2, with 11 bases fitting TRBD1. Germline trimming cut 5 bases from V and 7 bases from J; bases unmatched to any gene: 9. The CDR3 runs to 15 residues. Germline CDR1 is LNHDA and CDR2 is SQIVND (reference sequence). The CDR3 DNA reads TGTGCCAGTAGTGCACCGGGACAGGGGGGACGTGGCTACACCTTC. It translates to CASSAPGQGGRGYTF.

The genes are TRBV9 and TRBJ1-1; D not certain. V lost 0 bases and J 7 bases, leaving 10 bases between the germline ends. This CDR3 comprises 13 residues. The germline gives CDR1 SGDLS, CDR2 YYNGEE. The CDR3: CASSVVTTGEAFF. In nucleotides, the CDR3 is TGTGCCAGCAGCGTAGTAACCACGGGTGAAGCTTTCTTT.

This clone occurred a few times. CDR3 nucleotide sequence: TGTGCCAGCCGGATGTACAGTTGGATGCAAACCGGAAACACCATATATTTT. It yields the protein CASRMYSWMQTGNTIYF. This rearrangement joins TRBV3-1 (or the pseudogene TRBV3-2) to TRBJ1-3; D uncertain. The V and J ends lost 8 bases and 4 bases respectively, with 24 bases between them. CDR3 length: 17 residues. Germline V CDR1 and CDR2: LGHDT, YNNKEL (reference sequence).

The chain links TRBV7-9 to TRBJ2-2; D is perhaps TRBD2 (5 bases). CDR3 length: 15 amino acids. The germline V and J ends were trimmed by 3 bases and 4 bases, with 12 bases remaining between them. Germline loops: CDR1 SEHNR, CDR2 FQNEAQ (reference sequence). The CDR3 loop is CASSFLRAGTGELFF. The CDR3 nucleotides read TGTGCCAGCAGCTTCTTACGGGCGGGCACCGGGGAGCTGTTTTTT.

The CDR3 is CAISESRGIAEAFF. CDR3 nucleotides: TGTGCCATCAGTGAGTCGCGGGGTATCGCTGAAGCTTTCTTT. The chain recombines TRBV10-3 with TRBJ1-1; D is undetermined. This CDR3 spans 14 amino acids. V lost 0 bases and J lost 6, with 11 bases in between. Germline V gene sequence: CDR1 ENHRY, CDR2 SYGVKD.

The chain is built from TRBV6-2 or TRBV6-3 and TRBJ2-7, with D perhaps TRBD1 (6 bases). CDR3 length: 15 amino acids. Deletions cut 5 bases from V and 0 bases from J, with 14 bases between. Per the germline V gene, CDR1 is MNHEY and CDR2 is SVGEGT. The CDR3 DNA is TGTGCCAGCAGTAAGCCCTCACAGGGCTCCTACGAGCAGTACTTC. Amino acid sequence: CASSKPSQGSYEQYF.

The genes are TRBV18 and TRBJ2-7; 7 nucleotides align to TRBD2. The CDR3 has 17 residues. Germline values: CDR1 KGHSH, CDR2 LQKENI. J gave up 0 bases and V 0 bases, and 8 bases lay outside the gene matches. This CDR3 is CASSPPDSGPSSYEQYF. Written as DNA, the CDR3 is TGTGCCAGCTCACCACCGGATAGCGGGCCCAGCTCCTACGAGCAGTACTTC. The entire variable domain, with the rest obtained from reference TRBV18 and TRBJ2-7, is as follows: NAGVMQNPRHLVRRRGQEARLRCSPMKGHSHVYWYRQLPEEGLKFMVYLQKENIIDESGMPKERFSAEFPKEGPSILRIQQVVRGDSAAYFCASSPPDSGPSSYEQYFGPGTRLTVT.

As DNA, the CDR3 is TGTGCCAGCAGCCAACCCTCGAGAGGGGGCTATGGCTACACCTTC. Protein: CASSQPSRGGYGYTF. This chain links TRBV6-2 or TRBV6-3 with TRBJ1-2; D perhaps matches TRBD1 (6 bases). The CDR3 runs 15 residues. Germline V gene lookup returns CDR1 MNHEY and CDR2 SVGEGT. V gave up 6 bases and J gave up 4 bases, with 18 bases separating them.